These T cell receptor beta chains were read from a single sample in a study of T-cell reconstitution after alpha-beta-depleted transplantation in children. TCRdb redid the calling of the PCR reads with MiXCR, one entry per CDR3 protein. The table has roughly 400,000 distinct CDR3 sequences, around two fifths seen once; the top ten hold roughly a quarter. The input for sequencing was PBMCs, taken before TCRalphabeta/CD19-depleted stem cell transplant. The receptors originated from a girl aged 2-9 years with aplastic anemia, due to receive a stem cell transplant. Each CDR3 is given with its conserved first and last residue. A D gene is named only where the DNA matches it firmly. Only part of the rows carry a size: once, few, many, or a class if the clone is expanded.

V gene,J gene,clone size,D gene,CDR3 protein,CDR3 DNA
TRBV29-1,TRBJ2-7,many,TRBD2,CSVATSGNPSEQYF,TGCAGCGTCGCGACTAGCGGGAACCCCTCCGAGCAGTACTTC
TRBV4-1,TRBJ2-1,.,TRBD2,CASSRTAGGTYNEQFF,TGCGCCAGCAGCCGAACGGCCGGGGGGACCTACAATGAGCAGTTCTTC
TRBV27,TRBJ2-4,once,TRBD2,CASSLSPGLAGAKNIQYF,TGTGCCAGCAGTTTATCCCCCGGACTAGCGGGAGCCAAAAACATTCAGTACTTC
TRBV20-1,TRBJ1-2,many,.,CSARLAGQISNYGYTF,TGCAGTGCTAGGCTGGCAGGGCAAATTTCTAACTATGGCTACACCTTC
TRBV20-1,TRBJ2-7,few,TRBD2,CSAIPLGTSGYEQYF,TGCAGTGCTATCCCCCTGGGGACTAGCGGTTACGAGCAGTACTTC
TRBV18,TRBJ2-3,.,TRBD2,CASSPLPPGLAGGLPSTDTQYF,TGTGCCAGCTCACCACTGCCCCCGGGACTAGCGGGGGGTCTGCCGAGCACAGATACGCAGTATTTT
TRBV20-1,TRBJ2-7,.,.,CSAVSGSGRDEQYF,TGCAGTGCGGTTTCCGGGAGCGGGCGCGACGAGCAGTACTTC
TRBV6-5,TRBJ2-5,.,.,CASSYSMARAETQYF,TGTGCCAGCAGTTACTCGATGGCTAGAGCAGAGACCCAGTACTTC
TRBV10-3,TRBJ1-2,many,TRBD1,CAISSGQGDPNGYTF,TGTGCCATCAGTTCGGGACAGGGGGACCCTAATGGCTACACCTTC
TRBV10-3,TRBJ1-1,many,TRBD1,CAIRGDLTGIAFF,TGTGCCATCAGAGGAGACTTGACAGGGATCGCTTTCTTT
TRBV29-1,TRBJ2-7,few,.,CSVEEGEAYEQYF,TGCAGCGTTGAAGAGGGGGAAGCCTACGAGCAGTACTTC
TRBV12-3/TRBV12-4,TRBJ2-2,.,.,CASSLQQMGGELFF,TGTGCCAGCAGTTTACAACAGATGGGCGGGGAGCTGTTTTTT
TRBV5-5,TRBJ1-2,.,.,CASSKDWGYTF,TGTGCCAGCAGCAAGGACTGGGGCTACACCTTC
TRBV6-1,TRBJ2-7,many,.,CATQRPSSSYEQYF,TGTGCCACCCAACGGCCCTCCAGCTCCTACGAGCAGTACTTC
TRBV20-1,TRBJ2-3,.,.,CSARPPTDTQYF,TGCAGTGCTAGGCCCCCCACAGATACGCAGTATTTT
TRBV5-6,TRBJ2-7,.,.,CASSLSQSYEQYF,TGTGCCAGCAGCTTGAGTCAGTCCTACGAGCAGTACTTC
TRBV20-1,TRBJ2-2,.,TRBD2,CSAMTSGTSTGELFF,TGCAGTGCGATGACTAGCGGCACCTCCACCGGGGAGCTGTTTTTT
TRBV4-2,TRBJ2-4,.,.,CASSQELTVAKNIQYF,TGTGCCAGCAGCCAAGAACTCACCGTAGCCAAAAACATTCAGTACTTC
TRBV25-1,TRBJ2-7,once,.,CATLSGHEQYF,TGTGCCACCCTGTCGGGTCACGAGCAGTACTTC
TRBV11-2,TRBJ2-7,few,.,CASSSSQGFYEQYF,TGTGCCAGCAGCTCCTCCCAGGGCTTCTACGAGCAGTACTTC
TRBV29-1,TRBJ2-3,many,TRBD2,CSVHPPLASTDTQYF,TGCAGCGTTCATCCCCCACTAGCGAGCACAGATACGCAGTATTTT
TRBV15,TRBJ2-2,.,.,CATSRDAGNTGELFF,TGTGCCACCAGCAGAGATGCAGGCAACACCGGGGAGCTGTTTTTT
TRBV6-6,TRBJ1-2,many,.,CASSNLDGYTF,TGTGCCAGCAGTAACCTTGATGGCTACACCTTC
TRBV5-1,TRBJ2-3,.,.,CASSFDKFTDTQYF,TGCGCCAGCAGCTTCGACAAGTTCACAGATACGCAGTATTTT
TRBV20-1,TRBJ1-2,many,.,CSARDGRAINYGYTF,TGCAGTGCTAGAGATGGCAGGGCTATTAACTATGGCTACACCTTC
TRBV12-3/TRBV12-4,TRBJ2-3,many,.,CASSLAGGADTDTQYF,TGTGCCAGCAGTTTAGCAGGTGGGGCGGACACAGATACGCAGTATTTT
TRBV5-1,TRBJ2-1,many,.,CASSIQTGRSYNEQFF,TGCGCCAGCAGCATTCAAACAGGGAGAAGCTACAATGAGCAGTTCTTC
TRBV5-1,TRBJ1-2,.,TRBD1,CASSYYSIGQGSVGGYTF,TGCGCCAGCAGCTATTACTCTATCGGACAGGGATCTGTTGGTGGCTACACCTTC
TRBV28,TRBJ2-7,.,TRBD1,CASRGQGYEQYF,TGTGCCAGCAGGGGACAGGGGTACGAGCAGTACTTC
TRBV4-3,TRBJ2-3,few,.,CACSRGLGDTQYF,TGCGCCTGTTCCCGGGGCCTAGGGGATACGCAGTATTTT
TRBV6-2/TRBV6-3,TRBJ2-1,few,TRBD2,CATGLAGGQEQFF,TGTGCCACCGGACTAGCGGGAGGTCAAGAGCAGTTCTTC
TRBV7-9,TRBJ2-1,few,.,CASSLAKGSYNEQFF,TGTGCCAGCAGCTTAGCTAAGGGGTCCTACAATGAGCAGTTCTTC
TRBV20-1,TRBJ2-7,many,.,CSASGYEQYF,TGCAGTGCTAGCGGGTACGAGCAGTACTTC
TRBV4-1,TRBJ2-5,.,TRBD1,CASSHRDRGKETQYF,TGCGCCAGCAGCCATAGGGACAGGGGGAAAGAGACCCAGTACTTC
TRBV4-2,TRBJ2-2,.,.,CASSQDQDSRGELFF,TGTGCCAGCAGCCAAGATCAGGATTCGCGGGGGGAGCTGTTTTTT
TRBV29-1,TRBJ1-1,.,.,CSVVPNTEAFF,TGCAGCGTTGTGCCGAACACTGAAGCTTTCTTT
TRBV7-2,TRBJ2-7,.,TRBD2,CASSLKPSGTSYEQSF,TGTGCCAGCAGCTTAAAACCTAGCGGGACCTCCTACGAGCAGTCCTTC
TRBV6-2/TRBV6-3,TRBJ1-1,few,.,CASSYLGRGTEAFF,TGTGCCAGCAGTTACCTGGGTAGGGGTACTGAAGCTTTCTTT
TRBV29-1,TRBJ1-1,.,TRBD1,CSIRDRGQRNTEAFF,TGCAGCATCCGGGACAGGGGGCAAAGAAACACTGAAGCTTTCTTT
TRBV5-1,TRBJ2-7,once,.,CASSLGAGISEQYF,TGCGCCAGCAGCTTGGGGGCAGGGATATCCGAGCAGTACTTC
TRBV6-1,TRBJ2-3,.,.,CASRLGTGVFSTDTQYF,TGTGCCAGCAGGTTGGGGACGGGGGTTTTTAGTACAGATACGCAGTATTTT
TRBV20-1,TRBJ2-2,.,TRBD2,CSARLAGANTGELFF,TGCAGTGCTAGACTGGCGGGGGCGAACACCGGGGAGCTGTTTTTT
TRBV12-3/TRBV12-4,TRBJ1-2,few,.,CASSFAGIHGYTF,TGTGCCAGCAGTTTCGCCGGTATCCATGGCTACACCTTC
TRBV3-1,TRBJ1-2,few,.,CASSQGADNYGYTF,TGTGCCAGCAGCCAAGGTGCAGATAACTATGGCTACACCTTC
TRBV4-3,TRBJ2-3,.,.,CASSYRDSGTDTQYF,TGCGCCAGCAGTTACCGGGATAGCGGCACAGATACGCAGTATTTT
TRBV12-5,TRBJ1-1,many,.,CASGLTENTEAFF,TGTGCTAGTGGTTTGACAGAGAACACTGAAGCTTTCTTT
TRBV6-5,TRBJ2-7,few,TRBD2,CASSYARAGGGEQYF,TGTGCCAGCAGTTACGCCCGGGCGGGAGGAGGCGAGCAGTACTTC
TRBV6-2/TRBV6-3,TRBJ2-1,.,.,CASSYPTGRISYNEQFF,TGTGCCAGCAGTTACCCGACAGGAAGAATATCCTACAATGAGCAGTTCTTC
TRBV15,TRBJ2-3,.,TRBD2,CATSRDTSLAGTSTDTQYF,TGTGCCACCAGCAGAGATACTAGTCTAGCGGGAACTAGCACAGATACGCAGTATTTT
TRBV5-6,TRBJ2-3,.,.,CASSEGADTQYF,TGTGCCAGCAGCGAGGGGGCAGATACGCAGTATTTT
TRBV7-2,TRBJ2-2,.,.,CASIEKGTGTLSGELFF,TGTGCCAGCATCGAGAAGGGTACAGGGACCCTTTCTGGGGAGCTGTTTTTT
TRBV20-1,TRBJ2-6,.,.,CSARSGGGSGANVLTF,TGCAGTGCTAGATCCGGGGGCGGTTCTGGGGCCAACGTCCTGACTTTC
TRBV7-2,TRBJ1-6,few,TRBD1,CASSYYQTGKDSPLHF,TGTGCCAGCAGCTACTACCAGACAGGGAAGGATTCACCCCTCCACTTT
TRBV5-1,TRBJ2-1,.,TRBD1,CASSLATGGNEQFF,TGCGCCAGCAGCTTGGCCACAGGGGGCAATGAGCAGTTCTTC